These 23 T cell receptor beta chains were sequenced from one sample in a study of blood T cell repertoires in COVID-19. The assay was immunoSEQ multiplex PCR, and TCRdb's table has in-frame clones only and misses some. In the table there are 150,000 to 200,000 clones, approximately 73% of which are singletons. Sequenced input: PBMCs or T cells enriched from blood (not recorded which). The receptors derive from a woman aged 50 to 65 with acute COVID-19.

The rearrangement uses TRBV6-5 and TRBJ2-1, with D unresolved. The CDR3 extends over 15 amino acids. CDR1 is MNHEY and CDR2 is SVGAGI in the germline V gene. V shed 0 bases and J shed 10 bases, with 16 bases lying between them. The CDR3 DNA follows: TGTGCCAGCAGTTACTCGAGTGCGGTCTTTAAAGAGCAGTTCTTC. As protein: CASSYSSAVFKEQFF.

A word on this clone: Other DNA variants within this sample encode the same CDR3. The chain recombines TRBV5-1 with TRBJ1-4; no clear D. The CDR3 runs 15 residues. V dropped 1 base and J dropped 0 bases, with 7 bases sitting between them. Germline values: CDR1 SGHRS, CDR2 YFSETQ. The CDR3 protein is CASSLQGATNEKLFF. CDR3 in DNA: TGCGCCAGCAGCTTGCAAGGAGCAACTAATGAAAAACTGTTTTTT.

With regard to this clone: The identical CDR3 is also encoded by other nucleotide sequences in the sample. CDR3 in amino acids: CASSLGTSSGNTIYF. In DNA form, the CDR3 reads TGCGCCAGCAGCCTGGGCACAAGTTCTGGAAACACCATATATTTT. This chain uses TRBV5-1 with TRBJ1-3; D not resolved. This CDR3 has 15 amino acids. Germline V gene sequence: CDR1 SGHRS, CDR2 YFSETQ. Deletions cut 4 bases from V and 1 base from J, with 12 bases between. The full variable domain, rest sourced from reference TRBV5-1 and TRBJ1-3, is KAGVTQTPRYLIKTRGQQVTLSCSPISGHRSVSWYQQTPGQGLQFLFEYFSETQRNKGNFPGRFSGRQFSNSRSEMNVSTLELGDSALYLCASSLGTSSGNTIYFGEGSWLTVV.

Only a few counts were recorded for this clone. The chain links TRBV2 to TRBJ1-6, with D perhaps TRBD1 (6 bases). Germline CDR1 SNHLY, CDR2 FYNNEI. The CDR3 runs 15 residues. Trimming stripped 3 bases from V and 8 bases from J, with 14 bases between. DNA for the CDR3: TGTGCCAGCAGTGACTCCGGGCAGGGGTATTCACCCCTCCACTTT. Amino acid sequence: CASSDSGQGYSPLHF.

The CDR3 DNA sequence: TGTGCCAGCAGCTTGGCGGGGAGATCCTATAATTCACCCCTCCACTTT. It is translated as CASSLAGRSYNSPLHF. The rearrangement links TRBV5-4 to TRBJ1-6; no clear D. CDR1 and CDR2 from the germline V gene are SGHNT and YYREEE (reference sequence). Trimming removed 0 bases at V and 1 base at J, with 8 bases between. This CDR3 has 16 amino acids.

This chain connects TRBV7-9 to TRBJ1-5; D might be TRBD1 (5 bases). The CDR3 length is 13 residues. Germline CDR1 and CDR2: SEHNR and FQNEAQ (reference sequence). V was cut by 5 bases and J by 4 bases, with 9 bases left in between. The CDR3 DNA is TGTGCCAGCAGCCCGACAGAGAATCAGCCCCAGCATTTT. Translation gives CASSPTENQPQHF.

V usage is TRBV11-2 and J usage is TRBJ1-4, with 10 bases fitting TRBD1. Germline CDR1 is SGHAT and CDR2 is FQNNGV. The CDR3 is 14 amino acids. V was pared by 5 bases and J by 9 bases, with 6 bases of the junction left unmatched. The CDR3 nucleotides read TGTGCCAGCAGCCCCGGGACAGGGGATAAAAAACTGTTTTTT. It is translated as CASSPGTGDKKLFF.

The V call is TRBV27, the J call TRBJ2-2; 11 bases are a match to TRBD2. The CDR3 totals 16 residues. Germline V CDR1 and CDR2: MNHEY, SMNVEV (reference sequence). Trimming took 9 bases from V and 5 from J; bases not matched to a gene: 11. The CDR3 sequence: CASRLAGSSGTGELFF. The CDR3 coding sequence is TGTGCCAGTAGACTAGCGGGGTCTTCGGGAACCGGGGAGCTGTTTTTT.

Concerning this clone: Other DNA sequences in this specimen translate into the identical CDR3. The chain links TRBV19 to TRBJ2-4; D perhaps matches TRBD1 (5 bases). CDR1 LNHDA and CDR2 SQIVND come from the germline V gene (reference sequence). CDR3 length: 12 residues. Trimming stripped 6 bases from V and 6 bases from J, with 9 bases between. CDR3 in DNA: TGTGCCAGTAGGGGGCGCGGAAACATTCAGTACTTC. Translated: CASRGRGNIQYF.

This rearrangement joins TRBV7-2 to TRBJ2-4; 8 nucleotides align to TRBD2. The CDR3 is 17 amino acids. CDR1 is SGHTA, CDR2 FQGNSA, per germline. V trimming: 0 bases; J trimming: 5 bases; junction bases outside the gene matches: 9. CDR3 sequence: CASSLASSGSPENIQYF. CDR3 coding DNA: TGTGCCAGCAGCTTAGCCTCTAGCGGGTCACCAGAAAACATTCAGTACTTC. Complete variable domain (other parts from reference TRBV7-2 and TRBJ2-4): GAGVSQSPSNKVTEKGKDVELRCDPISGHTALYWYRQSLGQGLEFLIYFQGNSAPDKSGLPSDRFSAERTGGSVSTLTIQRTQQEDSAVYLCASSLASSGSPENIQYFGAGTRLSVL.

The CDR3 bases are TGTGCCAGCAGCCCCTGGGACAGGGCGACCACAGATACGCAGTATTTT. Its translation is CASSPWDRATTDTQYF. This chain connects TRBV7-9 to TRBJ2-3, with 9 positions matching TRBD1. The germline gives CDR1 SEHNR, CDR2 FQNEAQ (reference sequence). The CDR3 extends over 16 amino acids. With 5 bases clipped from V and 2 bases from J, the junction kept 8 bases outside the gene matches.

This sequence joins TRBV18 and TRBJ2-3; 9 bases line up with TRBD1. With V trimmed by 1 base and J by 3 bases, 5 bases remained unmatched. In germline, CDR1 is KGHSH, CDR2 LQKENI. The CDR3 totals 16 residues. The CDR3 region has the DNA TGTGCCAGCTCACCACGTCAGGACAGGGGTACAGATACGCAGTATTTT. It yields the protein CASSPRQDRGTDTQYF. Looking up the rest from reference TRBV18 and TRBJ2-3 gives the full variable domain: NAGVMQNPRHLVRRRGQEARLRCSPMKGHSHVYWYRQLPEEGLKFMVYLQKENIIDESGMPKERFSAEFPKEGPSILRIQQVVRGDSAAYFCASSPRQDRGTDTQYFGPGTRLTVL.

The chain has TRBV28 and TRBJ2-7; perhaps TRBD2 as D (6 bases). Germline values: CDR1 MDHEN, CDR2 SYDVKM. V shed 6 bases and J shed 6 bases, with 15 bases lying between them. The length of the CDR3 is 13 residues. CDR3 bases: TGTGCCAGCAGCGTTGGGTCGCGGGGCGAGCAGTACGTC. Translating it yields CASSVGSRGEQYV.

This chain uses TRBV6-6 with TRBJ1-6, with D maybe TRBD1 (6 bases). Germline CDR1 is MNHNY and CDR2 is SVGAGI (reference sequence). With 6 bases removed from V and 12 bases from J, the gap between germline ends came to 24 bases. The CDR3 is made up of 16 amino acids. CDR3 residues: CASSRSGTSTQQPLHF. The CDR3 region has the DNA TGTGCCAGCAGCCGATCCGGGACAAGCACCCAGCAACCCCTCCACTTT.

CDR3 coding DNA: TGTGCCAGCAGTGAACTGACAGGGAACACTGAAGCTTTCTTT. This gives the protein CASSELTGNTEAFF. This sequence joins TRBV6-1 and TRBJ1-1, with a possible D match to TRBD1 (6 bases). Germline CDR1 is MNHNS and CDR2 is SASEGT. The ends were cut back, 2 bases at V and 1 base at J, with 8 bases in the middle. The CDR3 is 14 residues long.

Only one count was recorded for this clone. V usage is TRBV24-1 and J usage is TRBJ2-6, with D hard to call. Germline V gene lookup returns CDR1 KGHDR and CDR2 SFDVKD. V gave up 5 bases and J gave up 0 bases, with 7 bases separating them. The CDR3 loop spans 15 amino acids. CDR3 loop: CATSGSHSGANVLTF. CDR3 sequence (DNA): TGTGCCACCAGTGGATCACACTCTGGGGCCAACGTCCTGACTTTC.

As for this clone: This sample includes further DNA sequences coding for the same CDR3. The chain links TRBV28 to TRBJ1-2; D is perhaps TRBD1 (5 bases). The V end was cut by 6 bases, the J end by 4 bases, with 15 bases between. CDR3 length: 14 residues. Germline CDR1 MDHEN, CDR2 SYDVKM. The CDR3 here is CASSLTGGGYGYTF. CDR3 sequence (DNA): TGTGCCAGCAGCCTTACCGGGGGGGGCTATGGCTACACCTTC.

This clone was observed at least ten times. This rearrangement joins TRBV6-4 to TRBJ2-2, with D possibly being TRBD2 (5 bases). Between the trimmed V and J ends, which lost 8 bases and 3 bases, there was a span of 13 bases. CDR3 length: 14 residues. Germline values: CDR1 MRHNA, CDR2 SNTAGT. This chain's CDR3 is CASRTGSDTGELFF. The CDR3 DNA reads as TGTGCCAGCCGGACTGGCTCCGACACCGGGGAGCTGTTTTTT.

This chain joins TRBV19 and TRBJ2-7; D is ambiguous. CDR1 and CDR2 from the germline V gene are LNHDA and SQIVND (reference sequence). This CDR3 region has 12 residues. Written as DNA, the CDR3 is TGTGCCAGTCGTATTCCTCCGACGGCGGCGTACGTC. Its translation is CASRIPPTAAYV.

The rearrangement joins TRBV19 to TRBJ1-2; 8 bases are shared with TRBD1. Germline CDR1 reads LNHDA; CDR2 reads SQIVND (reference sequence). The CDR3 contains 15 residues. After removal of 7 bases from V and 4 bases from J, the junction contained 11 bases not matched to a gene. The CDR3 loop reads CASIGPGGWGYGYTF. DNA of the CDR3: TGTGCCAGTATAGGCCCAGGGGGCTGGGGCTATGGCTACACCTTC.

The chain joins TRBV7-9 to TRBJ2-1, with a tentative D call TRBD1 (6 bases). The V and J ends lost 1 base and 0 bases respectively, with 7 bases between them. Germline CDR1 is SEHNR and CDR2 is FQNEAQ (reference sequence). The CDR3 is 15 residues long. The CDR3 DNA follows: TGTGCCAGCAGCTTAGGCAGGGGCTCCTACAATGAGCAGTTCTTC. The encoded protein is CASSLGRGSYNEQFF.

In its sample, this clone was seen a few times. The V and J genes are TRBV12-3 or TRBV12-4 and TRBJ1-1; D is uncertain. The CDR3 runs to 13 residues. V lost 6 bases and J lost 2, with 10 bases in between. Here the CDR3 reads CASSIQANTEAFF. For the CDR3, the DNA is TGTGCCAGCAGCATCCAGGCCAACACTGAAGCTTTCTTT.

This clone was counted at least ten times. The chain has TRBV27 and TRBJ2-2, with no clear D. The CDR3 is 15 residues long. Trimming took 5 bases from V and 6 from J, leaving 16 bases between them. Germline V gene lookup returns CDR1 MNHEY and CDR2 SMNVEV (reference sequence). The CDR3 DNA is TGTGCCAGCAGTGTGATAACCACTGGGCCCGGGGAGCTGTTTTTT. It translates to CASSVITTGPGELFF.